These 14 T cell receptor beta chains were sequenced from one sample in a study of blood T cell repertoires in COVID-19. Here immunoSEQ multiplex PCR was the method, and the copy in TCRdb shows in-frame clones only, minus some. In the table there are tens of thousands of clones, nearly 80% of which are singletons. The sequenced sample was peripheral blood. The receptors stem from a man between 65 and 80 years old with COVID-19, enrolled during active disease.

J is TRBJ2-1 and V is TRBV5-1; maybe TRBD1 (6 bases). The CDR3 is 14 residues long. Trimming pared 4 bases from V and 2 bases from J, leaving 10 bases between. In germline, CDR1 is SGHRS, CDR2 YFSETQ. The CDR3 reads CASSVTGTYNEQFF. The CDR3 region has the DNA TGCGCCAGCAGCGTGACAGGAACCTACAATGAGCAGTTCTTC.

This chain joins TRBV27 and TRBJ2-5, with 8 positions matching TRBD2. The germline gives CDR1 MNHEY, CDR2 SMNVEV (reference sequence). After removal of 5 bases from V and 4 bases from J, the junction contained 24 bases not matched to a gene. The CDR3 has 20 residues. The CDR3 DNA follows: TGTGCCAGCAGTGGCCGCCGTTCCGGGGCCCTCGGGAGGGCCCCAGAGACCCAGTACTTC. Translated: CASSGRRSGALGRAPETQYF.

This chain uses TRBV28 with TRBJ1-1; the D is unclear. Trimming left V 3 bases short and J 3 bases short, with 5 bases between. CDR1 MDHEN and CDR2 SYDVKM come from the germline V gene. This CDR3 contains 12 residues. The chain's CDR3 is CASSFRDTEAFF. In DNA, the CDR3 is TGTGCCAGCAGTTTTAGAGACACTGAAGCTTTCTTT.

This clone has only a few counts. This chain joins TRBV28 and TRBJ1-4; D remains unclear. The germline V gene has CDR1 MDHEN and CDR2 SYDVKM. V was trimmed by 2 bases and J by 0 bases, leaving 7 bases between them. This CDR3 contains 15 residues. As DNA, the CDR3 is TGTGCCAGCAGTTTACACACTACAACTAATGAAAAACTGTTTTTT. Residues: CASSLHTTTNEKLFF. Supplemented by reference TRBV28 and TRBJ1-4, the full variable domain reads DVKVTQSSRYLVKRTGEKVFLECVQDMDHENMFWYRQDPGLGLRLIYFSYDVKMKEKGDIPEGYSVSREKKERFSLILESASTNQTSMYLCASSLHTTTNEKLFFGSGTQLSVL.

The chain carries TRBV5-1 and TRBJ2-7, with 10 bases identical to TRBD1. CDR1 is SGHRS, CDR2 YFSETQ, per germline. The trim removed 0 bases at V and 2 bases at J, leaving 5 bases unmatched. This CDR3 is 16 amino acids long. This CDR3 is CASSLGGTGAAYEQYF. CDR3 sequence (DNA): TGCGCCAGCAGCTTGGGTGGGACAGGGGCGGCCTACGAGCAGTACTTC.

This clone was detected only a few times. The chain joins TRBV7-8 to TRBJ1-2, with D possibly TRBD1 on 6 matching bases. The CDR3 is 15 residues long. Trimming left V 5 bases short and J 2 bases short, with 15 bases between. Per germline, CDR1 SGHVS and CDR2 FQNEAQ. The CDR3 nucleotides read TGTGCCAGCAGCGGCGAGGGGGAGTCGAACTATGGCTACACCTTC. Translated, it gives CASSGEGESNYGYTF.

The chain combines TRBV20-1 with TRBJ1-2; D is unclear. Trimming took 3 bases from V and 0 from J, leaving 8 bases between them. Germline assignment: CDR1 DFQATT and CDR2 SNEGSKA (reference sequence). This CDR3 region has 13 residues. CDR3 in amino acids: CSASLVANYGYTF. In DNA, the CDR3 is TGCAGTGCTAGTTTGGTAGCTAACTATGGCTACACCTTC.

This clone was counted only a few times. This chain uses TRBV5-1 with TRBJ2-7, with D uncertain. Trimming pared 1 base from V and 5 bases from J, leaving 10 bases between. Germline CDR1 SGHRS, CDR2 YFSETQ. CDR3 length equals 13 residues. This chain's CDR3 is CASSLHGRNEQYF. DNA for the CDR3: TGCGCCAGCAGCTTGCACGGCAGGAACGAGCAGTACTTC.

This sequence joins TRBV6-6 and TRBJ2-1; 10 nucleotides line up with TRBD1. With V trimmed by 6 bases and J by 3 bases, 2 bases remained unmatched. Germline V lookup: CDR1 MNHNY, CDR2 SVGAGI (reference sequence). The CDR3 spans 14 residues. CDR3 protein: CASRDRGGYNEQFF. The DNA for the CDR3 is TGTGCCAGCAGGGACAGGGGGGGCTACAATGAGCAGTTCTTC.

The chain has TRBV27 and TRBJ1-1; 7 bases map to TRBD1. CDR1 and CDR2 (germline): MNHEY, SMNVEV (reference sequence). J lost 2 bases, V lost 7 bases, and 7 bases had no gene match. CDR3 length: 14 residues. CDR3 DNA sequence: TGTGCCAGCAATACAAACAGGGGAAACACTGAAGCTTTCTTT. Translation: CASNTNRGNTEAFF.

The genes are TRBV11-2 and TRBJ1-1, with a possible D match to TRBD1 (5 bases). V lost 1 base and J 4 bases, leaving 13 bases between the germline ends. Germline assignment: CDR1 SGHAT and CDR2 FQNNGV. This CDR3 has 15 residues. The CDR3 loop reads CASSLVGQGGTEAFF. The DNA for the CDR3 is TGTGCCAGCAGCTTAGTTGGGCAGGGTGGCACTGAAGCTTTCTTT.

CDR3 amino acids: CASSLGGVSNEQFF. CDR3 coding DNA: TGTGCCAGCAGCTTAGGTGGTGTGAGCAATGAGCAGTTCTTC. The V and J genes are TRBV11-3 and TRBJ2-1; D is undetermined. Trimming stripped 1 base from V and 6 bases from J, with 10 bases between. CDR1 and CDR2 (germline): SGHNT, YENEEA. This CDR3 region has 14 residues.

The chain couples TRBV29-1 to TRBJ2-7, with 8 positions matching TRBD1. The CDR3 totals 13 residues. Germline V gives CDR1 SQVTM, CDR2 ANQGSEA. The V segment lost 4 bases and the J segment 7 bases; nucleotides outside the gene matches: 9. In DNA, the CDR3 is TGCAGCGTTGTTTCAGGGGGCCAAAGAGAGCAGTACTTC. This gives the protein CSVVSGGQREQYF.

V is TRBV7-9 and J is TRBJ1-6; D not certain. This CDR3 region has 15 residues. V was clipped by 5 bases and J by 0 bases, with 8 bases between them. Germline lookup yields CDR1 SEHNR and CDR2 FQNEAQ (reference sequence). CDR3 in amino acids: CASSLGSSYNSPLHF. The DNA for the CDR3 is TGTGCCAGCAGCCTCGGGAGCTCCTATAATTCACCCCTCCACTTT. Full variable domain (rest looked up from reference TRBV7-9 and TRBJ1-6): DTGVSQNPRHKITKRGQNVTFRCDPISEHNRLYWYRQTLGQGPEFLTYFQNEAQLEKSRLLSDRFSAERPKGSFSTLEIQRTEQGDSAMYLCASSLGSSYNSPLHFGNGTRLTVT.